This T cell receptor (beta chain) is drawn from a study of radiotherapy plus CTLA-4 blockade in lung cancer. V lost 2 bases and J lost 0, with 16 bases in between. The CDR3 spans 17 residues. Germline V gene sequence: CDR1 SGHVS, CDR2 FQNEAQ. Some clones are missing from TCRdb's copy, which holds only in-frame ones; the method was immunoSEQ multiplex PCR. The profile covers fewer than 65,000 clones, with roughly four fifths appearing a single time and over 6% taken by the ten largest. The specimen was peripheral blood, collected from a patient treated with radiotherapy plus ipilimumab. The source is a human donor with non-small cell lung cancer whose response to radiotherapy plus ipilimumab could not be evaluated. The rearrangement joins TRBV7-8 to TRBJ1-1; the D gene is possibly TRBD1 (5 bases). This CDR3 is CASSLMRGGTLNTEAFF. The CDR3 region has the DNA TGTGCCAGCAGCTTAATGAGGGGAGGTACCCTGAACACTGAAGCTTTCTTT.